These 32 T cell receptor beta chains came from one sample sequenced in a study of shared clonotypes between healthy human individuals. Here immunoSEQ multiplex PCR was the method, and the copy in TCRdb shows in-frame clones only, minus some. The sample yields under 1,100,000 clones, around 74% seen once. The material sequenced was memory CD4+ T cells sorted from blood. The sample's subset: CD45RA-negative fraction. These receptors were collected from a man between 18 and 35 years old in good health.

The chain is built from TRBV28 and TRBJ2-5; TRBD1 aligns across 8 bases. The CDR3 is made up of 16 amino acids. V trimming: 5 bases; J trimming: 5 bases; junction bases outside the gene matches: 13. In germline, CDR1 is MDHEN, CDR2 SYDVKM. The CDR3 nucleotides read TGTGCCAGCAGTGACCGAGGACAGGGTGGATGGGAGACCCAGTACTTC. This sequence encodes CASSDRGQGGWETQYF.

Remarks on this clone: The same CDR3 also results from other DNA sequences found in this sample. The chain combines TRBV5-1 with TRBJ2-3; a possible D gene is TRBD1 (5 bases). CDR1 and CDR2 (germline): SGHRS, YFSETQ. The CDR3 is 15 amino acids. Trimming took 0 bases from V and 4 from J, leaving 12 bases between them. The CDR3 protein is CASSLEGREPDTQYF. In DNA form, the CDR3 reads TGCGCCAGCAGCTTGGAGGGCAGGGAACCAGATACGCAGTATTTT. Based on the CDR3 plus reference TRBV5-1 and TRBJ2-3, the full variable domain is KAGVTQTPRYLIKTRGQQVTLSCSPISGHRSVSWYQQTPGQGLQFLFEYFSETQRNKGNFPGRFSGRQFSNSRSEMNVSTLELGDSALYLCASSLEGREPDTQYFGPGTRLTVL.

The V and J genes are TRBV7-9 and TRBJ2-3, with 7 positions matching TRBD2. Trimming at V came to 5 bases and at J to 4 bases, leaving 3 bases not matched to a gene. Germline V CDR1 and CDR2: SEHNR, FQNEAQ (reference sequence). The CDR3 totals 13 residues. CDR3 loop: CASSRTRADTQYF. The CDR3 coding sequence is TGTGCCAGCAGCCGGACTAGGGCAGATACGCAGTATTTT.

The chain is built from TRBV12-5 and TRBJ2-7, with 7 nucleotides matching TRBD1. This CDR3 spans 13 amino acids. CDR1 LGHNT and CDR2 FRNRAP come from the germline V gene. The junction had 8 bases not matched to a gene; V was cut back by 6 bases and J by 6 bases. The CDR3 region has the DNA TGTGCTAGTGGCCGACAGGGCCTTGGCGAGCAGTACTTC. Translating gives CASGRQGLGEQYF.

The rearrangement uses TRBV5-4 and TRBJ1-2; tentative D call: TRBD1 (5 bases). Trimming took off 2 bases at V and 11 bases at J, with 16 bases between the two ends. The CDR3 has 13 residues. Germline lookup yields CDR1 SGHNT and CDR2 YYREEE (reference sequence). In DNA form, the CDR3 reads TGTGCCAGCAGCTTAGTGGGACTCCCTGGTTACACCTTC. This sequence encodes CASSLVGLPGYTF.

The count of this clone is one. This chain connects TRBV27 to TRBJ2-7, with TRBD1 matching 8 bases. Per germline, CDR1 MNHEY and CDR2 SMNVEV (reference sequence). The trim removed 6 bases at V and 4 bases at J, leaving 11 bases unmatched. The CDR3 covers 15 residues. CDR3 sequence: CASSRGAGGWYEQYF. The CDR3 bases are TGTGCCAGCAGCCGAGGGGCAGGGGGCTGGTACGAGCAGTACTTC.

In regard to this clone: Additional DNA sequences in this sample encode the identical CDR3. This CDR3 is CASSSRGGSTDTQYF. The CDR3 DNA follows: TGTGCCAGCAGCTCGCGGGGGGGCAGCACAGATACGCAGTATTTT. The chain combines TRBV5-4 with TRBJ2-3; 9 bases map to TRBD2. The trim removed 3 bases at V and 0 bases at J, leaving 2 bases unmatched. The CDR3 loop spans 15 amino acids. The germline V gene encodes CDR1 SGHNT and CDR2 YYREEE (reference sequence).

This rearrangement joins TRBV6-5 to TRBJ2-7; 7 nucleotides align to TRBD1. Germline V CDR1 and CDR2: MNHEY, SVGAGI. The CDR3 runs 11 residues. The V gene end was trimmed by 9 bases and the J gene end by 5 bases; junction bases not matched to a gene: 4. The DNA for the CDR3 is TGTGCCAGTCGACAGGGAAACGAGCAGTACTTC. It is translated as CASRQGNEQYF.

CDR3: CASSAGTSGAYEQYF. CDR3 in DNA: TGCGCCAGCAGCGCAGGGACTAGCGGGGCTTACGAGCAGTACTTC. The V gene is TRBV5-1, the J gene TRBJ2-7, with 13 positions matching TRBD2. This CDR3 is built from 15 residues. The V gene end was trimmed by 4 bases and the J gene end by 4 bases; junction bases not matched to a gene: 5. Germline V gene lookup returns CDR1 SGHRS and CDR2 YFSETQ.

The chain carries TRBV7-8 and TRBJ2-3; TRBD2 matches 7 bases. CDR1 and CDR2 from the germline V gene are SGHVS and FQNEAQ. This CDR3 region has 16 residues. Unmatched junction bases numbered 9, after V lost 4 bases and J lost 2 bases. The CDR3 nucleotides are TGTGCCAGCAGCTCCGCTAGCGGACGATACACAGATACGCAGTATTTT. It yields the protein CASSSASGRYTDTQYF.

This rearrangement joins TRBV29-1 to TRBJ2-2, with no clear D. The CDR3 covers 14 residues. From germline, CDR1 is SQVTM and CDR2 ANQGSEA. The V end was cut by 6 bases, the J end by 7 bases, with 18 bases between. The CDR3 DNA reads TGCAGCGTGGAGTCCATAACTGGTGGCGGGGAGCTGTTTTTT. It yields the protein CSVESITGGGELFF.

On this clone itself: Other nucleotide sequences from this sample produce the same CDR3. The rearrangement joins TRBV7-2 to TRBJ1-5, with D perhaps TRBD1 (6 bases). This CDR3 is built from 14 residues. CDR1 SGHTA and CDR2 FQGNSA come from the germline V gene. Deletions cut 1 base from V and 2 bases from J, with 6 bases between. In DNA, the CDR3 is TGTGCCAGCAGCTTAGACAGGGGCAATCAGCCCCAGCATTTT. This gives the protein CASSLDRGNQPQHF.

The J gene is TRBJ2-7, the V gene TRBV6-6, with D perhaps assigned TRBD1 or TRBD2 (5 bases each). V dropped 7 bases and J dropped 5 bases, with 12 bases sitting between them. Germline V gives CDR1 MNHNY, CDR2 SVGAGI (reference sequence). This CDR3 is built from 12 residues. This CDR3 reads CASNPRGDEQYF. The DNA of the CDR3 is TGTGCCAGCAACCCTCGAGGGGACGAGCAGTACTTC.

The chain is built from TRBV7-9 and TRBJ2-5; no clear D. The CDR3 length is 12 residues. V was clipped by 1 base and J by 5 bases, with 5 bases between them. Germline V CDR1 and CDR2: SEHNR, FQNEAQ (reference sequence). CDR3 sequence: CASSLVWETQYF. The DNA of the CDR3 is TGTGCCAGCAGCTTAGTGTGGGAGACCCAGTACTTC.

The CDR3 spells CASRSRDRVYEQYF. The CDR3 coding sequence is TGTGCCAGCCGTTCCCGGGACAGGGTCTACGAGCAGTACTTC. V gene TRBV7-8 combines with J gene TRBJ2-7; 9 bases fit TRBD1. The V gene end was trimmed by 8 bases and the J gene end by 3 bases; junction bases not matched to a gene: 8. CDR1 and CDR2 from the germline V gene are SGHVS and FQNEAQ. The CDR3 is 14 residues long.

The gene calls are TRBV19 and TRBJ2-6; TRBD1 is a possible D gene (7 bases). The CDR3 consists of 18 residues. Germline lookup yields CDR1 LNHDA and CDR2 SQIVND (reference sequence). Trimming stripped 7 bases from V and 1 base from J, with 20 bases between. The CDR3 loop reads CASTIIGAGQSGANVLTF. CDR3 DNA: TGTGCCAGTACCATTATAGGGGCGGGACAGTCTGGGGCCAACGTCCTGACTTTC. The entire variable domain, with the rest obtained from reference TRBV19 and TRBJ2-6, is as follows: DGGITQSPKYLFRKEGQNVTLSCEQNLNHDAMYWYRQDPGQGLRLIYYSQIVNDFQKGDIAEGYSVSREKKESFPLTVTSAQKNPTAFYLCASTIIGAGQSGANVLTFGAGSRLTVL.

J is TRBJ1-1 and V is TRBV18, with TRBD1 matching over 11 bases. J lost 8 bases, V lost 2 bases, and 7 bases had no gene match. This CDR3 is 15 amino acids long. The germline V gene encodes CDR1 KGHSH and CDR2 LQKENI. The DNA for the CDR3 is TGTGCCAGCTCACCAAGGACAGGGGGCGCGTTGGAAGCTTTCTTT. The encoded protein is CASSPRTGGALEAFF.

This clone was found once. V and J are TRBV10-3 and TRBJ1-1; weak D call: TRBD1 (5 bases). This CDR3 has 18 residues. Germline lookup yields CDR1 ENHRY and CDR2 SYGVKD. V lost 6 bases, J lost 1 base, and 24 bases lay in between. The CDR3 loop reads CAIRAGWGTFGANTEAFF. The CDR3 nucleotides are TGTGCCATCAGGGCCGGGTGGGGGACCTTTGGGGCGAACACTGAAGCTTTCTTT.

The V call is TRBV19, the J call TRBJ2-5, with 8 bases that match TRBD1. Germline CDR1 and CDR2: LNHDA and SQIVND (reference sequence). The CDR3 consists of 15 residues. The junction had 12 bases not matched to a gene; V was cut back by 3 bases and J by 9 bases. The CDR3 DNA reads TGTGCCAGTAGTATCTCAGGGGGCGGACAAGTTCCCCAGTACTTC. It yields the protein CASSISGGGQVPQYF. The full variable domain, completed using reference TRBV19 and TRBJ2-5, is DGGITQSPKYLFRKEGQNVTLSCEQNLNHDAMYWYRQDPGQGLRLIYYSQIVNDFQKGDIAEGYSVSREKKESFPLTVTSAQKNPTAFYLCASSISGGGQVPQYFGPGTRLLVL.

The chain uses TRBV18 and TRBJ2-1; 15 bases map to TRBD2. This CDR3 has 16 amino acids. Germline CDR1 and CDR2: KGHSH and LQKENI. Losses at the gene ends were 3 bases for V and 7 bases for J; bases not matched to a gene: 4. CDR3 in DNA: TGTGCCAGCTCACCCGGACTAGCGGGAGGGCGGAATGAGCAGTTCTTC. Residues: CASSPGLAGGRNEQFF. Using reference TRBV18 and TRBJ2-1 for the parts outside the CDR3, the full variable domain is NAGVMQNPRHLVRRRGQEARLRCSPMKGHSHVYWYRQLPEEGLKFMVYLQKENIIDESGMPKERFSAEFPKEGPSILRIQQVVRGDSAAYFCASSPGLAGGRNEQFFGPGTRLTVL.

Concerning this clone itself: The same CDR3 is also encoded by other DNA sequences in this sample. V usage is TRBV6-1 and J usage is TRBJ1-5, with D uncertain. Germline V lookup: CDR1 MNHNS, CDR2 SASEGT. V lost 0 bases and J 7 bases, leaving 1 base between the germline ends. The CDR3 has 11 residues. CDR3 bases: TGTGCCAGCAGTGAAGCGCAGCCCCAGCATTTT. This translates into CASSEAQPQHF.

The genes are TRBV7-6 and TRBJ2-3, with no clear D. This CDR3 region has 15 residues. Trimming left V 3 bases short and J 2 bases short, with 12 bases between. Germline CDR1 and CDR2: SGHVS and FNYEAQ. The CDR3 nucleotides are TGTGCCAGCAGCTTCAACACCGACCCCACAGATACGCAGTATTTT. Translation: CASSFNTDPTDTQYF. Full variable domain (missing parts from reference TRBV7-6 and TRBJ2-3): GAGVSQSPRYKVTKRGQDVALRCDPISGHVSLYWYRQALGQGPEFLTYFNYEAQQDKSGLPNDRFSAERPEGSISTLTIQRTEQRDSAMYRCASSFNTDPTDTQYFGPGTRLTVL.

The chain uses TRBV7-9 and TRBJ2-7; D possibly corresponds to TRBD2 (6 bases). Germline V gene lookup returns CDR1 SEHNR and CDR2 FQNEAQ (reference sequence). The CDR3 is made up of 13 amino acids. V lost 2 bases and J lost 5, with 10 bases in between. The CDR3 nucleotides read TGTGCCAGCAGCTTAACGGGAGCGAACGAGCAGTACTTC. The encoded protein is CASSLTGANEQYF.

The rearrangement uses TRBV4-1 and TRBJ2-4; 8 bases map to TRBD2. V gave up 4 bases and J gave up 1 base; unmatched junction bases: 9. CDR1 and CDR2 from the germline V gene are MGHRA and YSYEKL. This CDR3 is 17 amino acids long. CDR3: CASSLIPGLGAKNIQYF. CDR3 nucleotide sequence: TGCGCCAGCAGCCTAATTCCGGGACTAGGGGCCAAAAACATTCAGTACTTC.

The J gene is TRBJ2-3, the V gene TRBV29-1; D remains unclear. The ends were cut back, 2 bases at V and 8 bases at J, with 14 bases in the middle. Germline V gene sequence: CDR1 SQVTM, CDR2 ANQGSEA. This CDR3 is 13 amino acids long. The CDR3: CSVESPGVGTQYF. In DNA form, the CDR3 reads TGCAGCGTTGAATCTCCAGGCGTAGGTACGCAGTATTTT.

The chain recombines TRBV29-1 with TRBJ2-3; 12 positions match TRBD2. The trim removed 8 bases at V and 1 base at J, leaving 10 bases unmatched. The CDR3 runs 16 residues. CDR1 and CDR2 from the germline V gene are SQVTM and ANQGSEA. The CDR3 DNA reads as TGCAGCACCCCTACTAGCGGGGGGAGGGGCACAGATACGCAGTATTTT. Amino acid sequence: CSTPTSGGRGTDTQYF.

With respect to this clone: This CDR3 is also generated by other DNA sequences in the sample. The chain joins TRBV30 to TRBJ1-6, with 10 bases matching TRBD1. The CDR3 is 13 residues long. V shed 3 bases, J shed 7 bases, and the junction held 0 bases outside the gene matches. Germline V gene data show CDR1 as GTSNPN and CDR2 as SVGIG (reference sequence). CDR3 sequence (DNA): TGTGCCTGGAGGACAGGGGGCAATTCACCCCTCCACTTT. As protein: CAWRTGGNSPLHF.

The V gene is TRBV5-4, the J gene TRBJ1-2; no definite D call. Germline CDR1 SGHNT, CDR2 YYREEE (reference sequence). The CDR3 is 13 amino acids. V dropped 2 bases and J dropped 5 bases, with 10 bases sitting between them. The CDR3 nucleotides are TGTGCCAGCAGCTTTCGGACGGAGTATGGCTACACCTTC. This translates into CASSFRTEYGYTF. Supplemented by reference TRBV5-4 and TRBJ1-2, the full variable domain reads ETGVTQSPTHLIKTRGQQVTLRCSSQSGHNTVSWYQQALGQGPQFIFQYYREEENGRGNFPPRFSGLQFPNYSSELNVNALELDDSALYLCASSFRTEYGYTFGSGTRLTVV.

The chain combines TRBV7-9 with TRBJ1-1; no clear D gene. Germline V lookup: CDR1 SEHNR, CDR2 FQNEAQ (reference sequence). Trimming cost V 2 bases and J 4 bases, with 8 bases left between them. The CDR3 sequence is 13 residues long. The CDR3 loop is CASSLSAATEAFF. The DNA for the CDR3 is TGTGCCAGCAGCTTATCGGCAGCCACTGAAGCTTTCTTT.

V and J are TRBV5-1 and TRBJ2-1; perhaps TRBD1 as D (5 bases). Per the germline V gene, CDR1 is SGHRS and CDR2 is YFSETQ. This CDR3 has 15 residues. Trimming stripped 1 base from V and 4 bases from J, with 12 bases between. Here the CDR3 reads CASSLNQGSYNEQFF. The CDR3 region has the DNA TGCGCCAGCAGCTTGAATCAGGGATCATACAATGAGCAGTTCTTC. Full variable domain (outside the CDR3, taken from reference TRBV5-1 and TRBJ2-1): KAGVTQTPRYLIKTRGQQVTLSCSPISGHRSVSWYQQTPGQGLQFLFEYFSETQRNKGNFPGRFSGRQFSNSRSEMNVSTLELGDSALYLCASSLNQGSYNEQFFGPGTRLTVL.

This chain uses TRBV28 with TRBJ2-5; TRBD2 is a possible D gene (5 bases). Trimming stripped 6 bases from V and 5 bases from J, with 10 bases between. Per the germline V gene, CDR1 is MDHEN and CDR2 is SYDVKM. This CDR3 is 12 amino acids long. Here the CDR3 reads CASSSLVETQYF. DNA of the CDR3: TGTGCCAGCAGCTCACTAGTGGAGACCCAGTACTTC.

V usage is TRBV11-2 and J usage is TRBJ1-1; 7 nucleotides line up with TRBD1. Germline loops: CDR1 SGHAT, CDR2 FQNNGV. The length of the CDR3 is 19 residues. Trimming at V came to 1 base and at J to 2 bases, leaving 16 bases not matched to a gene. The CDR3 nucleotides read TGTGCCAGCAGCTTAGGACCGGGACAGACTTGGGTAGCTAACACTGAAGCTTTCTTT. It codes for CASSLGPGQTWVANTEAFF.